The entry below describes one T cell receptor (beta chain). This specimen comes from a study of blood T cells in healthy people across ages. The use of a sample-barcoded 5' primer and a J-beta primer mix characterized a second PCR of about 7 to 12 cycles. TCRdb re-called the 5' RACE reads through MiXCR, storing one row per CDR3 protein. Of approximately 1.5 million distinct CDR3 sequences in the sample, roughly 32% were seen once. No fewer than 7 million PBMCs went into each sample. The CDR3 spans 17 residues. Unmatched junction bases numbered 17, after V lost 4 bases and J lost 6 bases. Germline loops: CDR1 SGHAT, CDR2 FQNNGV.

Sequencing was performed on blood. The chain has TRBV11-2 and TRBJ2-7; 8 bases are a match to TRBD1. This TCR came from a woman between 25 and 40 years old in good health. The CDR3 coding sequence is TGTGCCAGCAGCTCGGAATACGATGACAGGGGAATAACCGAGCAGTACTTC. Translated: CASSSEYDDRGITEQYF.